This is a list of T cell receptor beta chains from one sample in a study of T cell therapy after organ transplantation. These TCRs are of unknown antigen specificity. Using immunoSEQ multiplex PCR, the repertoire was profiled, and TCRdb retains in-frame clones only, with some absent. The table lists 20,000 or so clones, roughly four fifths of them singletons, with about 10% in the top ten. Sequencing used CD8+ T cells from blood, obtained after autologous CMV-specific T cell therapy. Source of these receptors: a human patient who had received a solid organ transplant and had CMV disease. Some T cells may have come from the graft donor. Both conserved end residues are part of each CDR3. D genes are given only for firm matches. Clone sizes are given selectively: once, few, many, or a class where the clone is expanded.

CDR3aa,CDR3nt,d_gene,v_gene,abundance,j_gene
CASKIGGSADEQFF,TGTGCCAGCAAGATTGGCGGGTCAGCGGATGAGCAGTTCTTC,NA,TRBV27,NA,TRBJ2-1
CASSADSTSGANVLTF,TGTGCCAGCAGTGCGGACAGTACTTCTGGGGCCAACGTCCTGACTTTC,NA,TRBV6-4,NA,TRBJ2-6
CASSHADRVGEQYF,TGCGCCAGCAGCCATGCGGACAGGGTGGGGGAGCAGTACTTC,TRBD1,TRBV4-1,once,TRBJ2-7
CASSPLAGDTGELFF,TGTGCCAGCAGCCCCCTAGCGGGAGATACCGGGGAGCTGTTTTTT,TRBD2,TRBV4-2,NA,TRBJ2-2
CASSPFSPGQGHEQYF,TGTGCCAGCAGCCCCTTCTCACCGGGACAGGGCCACGAGCAGTACTTC,TRBD1,TRBV5-4,NA,TRBJ2-7
CSVRTSGYEQYF,TGCAGCGTACGGACTAGCGGCTACGAGCAGTACTTC,TRBD2,TRBV29-1,NA,TRBJ2-7
CASSELTGGSPLHF,TGTGCCAGCAGTGAACTGACAGGCGGATCACCCCTCCACTTT,NA,TRBV25-1,NA,TRBJ1-6
CASSLEVTMNTEAFF,TGTGCCAGCAGCTTAGAGGTTACCATGAACACTGAAGCTTTCTTT,NA,TRBV5-6,few,TRBJ1-1
CASSLSAANTGELFF,TGTGCCAGCAGCTTATCTGCCGCGAACACCGGGGAGCTGTTTTTT,NA,TRBV11-2,NA,TRBJ2-2
CAISEPGARQETQYF,TGTGCCATCAGTGAGCCAGGGGCCAGACAAGAGACCCAGTACTTC,NA,TRBV10-3,once,TRBJ2-5
CASSSTANYGYTF,TGTGCCAGCAGCTCGACAGCTAACTATGGCTACACCTTC,NA,TRBV7-3,NA,TRBJ1-2
CASSSLQAGISTDTQYF,TGTGCCAGCAGCTCACTCCAGGCGGGGATAAGCACAGATACGCAGTATTTT,NA,TRBV13,NA,TRBJ2-3
CSVEEGGSGANVLTF,TGCAGCGTTGAAGAAGGGGGATCTGGGGCCAACGTCCTGACTTTC,NA,TRBV29-1,NA,TRBJ2-6
CASSSGQHYGYTF,TGTGCCAGCAGCTCCGGACAGCACTATGGCTACACCTTC,NA,TRBV7-9,NA,TRBJ1-2
CASSQSPGRVNPGELFF,TGTGCCAGCAGCCAAAGTCCGGGCAGGGTGAATCCCGGGGAGCTGTTTTTT,NA,TRBV4-2,NA,TRBJ2-2
CASSFGPSPWPQHF,TGTGCCAGCAGCTTCGGACCGAGCCCATGGCCCCAGCATTTT,NA,TRBV11-3,NA,TRBJ1-5
CASSLAMGNEQFF,TGTGCCAGCAGCTTGGCCATGGGCAATGAGCAGTTCTTC,NA,TRBV5-4,once,TRBJ2-1
CASSQDQTGSLYSYEQYF,TGCGCCAGCAGCCAAGACCAGACGGGGTCGCTTTACTCCTACGAGCAGTACTTC,NA,TRBV4-1,NA,TRBJ2-7
CASSQDTATDYMNTEAFF,TGCGCCAGCAGCCAAGATACGGCGACAGACTATATGAACACTGAAGCTTTCTTT,NA,TRBV4-1,NA,TRBJ1-1
CVVGDRVTGELFF,TGTGTAGTTGGGGACAGGGTCACCGGGGAGCTGTTTTTT,TRBD1,TRBV6-5,NA,TRBJ2-2
CASSQDKDNSGVLTYEQYF,TGCGCCAGCAGCCAAGATAAGGACAACTCCGGGGTCTTGACCTACGAGCAGTACTTC,NA,TRBV4-3,NA,TRBJ2-7
CASSEMHYYEQYF,TGCGCCAGCAGTGAGATGCACTACTACGAGCAGTACTTC,NA,TRBV10-1,NA,TRBJ2-7
CASSLGLEAFF,TGCGCCAGCAGCTTGGGTCTTGAAGCTTTCTTT,NA,TRBV5-1,few,TRBJ1-1
CASSIEQTEAFF,TGTGCCAGTAGTATAGAGCAGACTGAAGCTTTCTTT,NA,TRBV19,NA,TRBJ1-1
CASSSGRTNTDTQYF,TGTGCCAGCAGCTCGGGCAGGACGAACACAGATACGCAGTATTTT,NA,TRBV5-4,NA,TRBJ2-3
CASRSNTEAFF,TGTGCCAGCAGATCAAACACTGAAGCTTTCTTT,NA,TRBV6-5,NA,TRBJ1-1
CASSIGRNSYNEQFF,TGTGCCAGTAGTATCGGGCGGAACTCCTACAATGAGCAGTTCTTC,NA,TRBV19,NA,TRBJ2-1
CASRGQGLNQPQHF,TGCGCCAGCAGGGGACAGGGGCTAAATCAGCCCCAGCATTTT,TRBD1,TRBV4-1,NA,TRBJ1-5
CAIRGAVGVEDQPQHF,TGTGCCATCAGGGGAGCGGTCGGGGTTGAGGATCAGCCCCAGCATTTT,NA,TRBV10-3,NA,TRBJ1-5
CASSLDRAETYEQYF,TGTGCCAGCAGCTTGGATAGAGCAGAGACCTACGAGCAGTACTTC,NA,TRBV5-6,once,TRBJ2-7
CASSPGGRGSYEQYF,TGTGCCAGTAGTCCAGGCGGGAGGGGTTCCTACGAGCAGTACTTC,TRBD2,TRBV19,NA,TRBJ2-7
CASSLYGNSYEQYF,TGTGCCAGCAGCTTATACGGGAACTCCTACGAGCAGTACTTC,NA,TRBV7-8,NA,TRBJ2-7
CASSQDGPGAWTNEKLFF,TGCGCCAGCAGCCAAGATGGGCCAGGGGCATGGACTAATGAAAAACTGTTTTTT,NA,TRBV4-1,once,TRBJ1-4
CASSYSKGRGLQETQYF,TGTGCCAGCAGCTATTCCAAGGGTAGGGGTCTCCAAGAGACCCAGTACTTC,NA,TRBV7-9,few,TRBJ2-5
CASSYNPESGELFF,TGTGCCAGCAGCTACAACCCGGAGTCCGGGGAGCTGTTTTTT,NA,TRBV11-3,NA,TRBJ2-2
CASSSIAYNEQFF,TGTGCCAGCAGCTCCATAGCCTACAATGAGCAGTTCTTC,NA,TRBV9,NA,TRBJ2-1
CASSILRENYGYTF,TGTGCCAGTAGTATCCTCAGGGAAAACTATGGCTACACCTTC,NA,TRBV19,NA,TRBJ1-2
CASSLVAGAFDEQFF,TGTGCCAGCAGCTTAGTAGCGGGGGCCTTCGATGAGCAGTTCTTC,TRBD2,TRBV7-3,once,TRBJ2-1
CASSLGQGPDSNQPQHF,TGTGCCAGCAGCTTAGGGCAGGGGCCAGATAGCAATCAGCCCCAGCATTTT,NA,TRBV7-9,NA,TRBJ1-5
CASSLLGTGGAEEQFF,TGTGCCAGCAGTTTATTGGGGACAGGGGGCGCCGAGGAGCAGTTCTTC,TRBD1,TRBV27,NA,TRBJ2-1
CASSPLPRNEQFF,TGTGCCAGCAGTCCTCTCCCTCGCAATGAGCAGTTCTTC,NA,TRBV27,NA,TRBJ2-1
CASSTWGPNEKLFF,TGTGCCAGCAGTACGTGGGGCCCTAATGAAAAACTGTTTTTT,NA,TRBV7-6,NA,TRBJ1-4
CASSRGAYLETQYF,TGTGCCAGCAGCCGAGGAGCTTATCTAGAGACCCAGTACTTC,NA,TRBV6-1,NA,TRBJ2-5
CASSLTGYGYTF,TGTGCCAGCAGCCTTACAGGGTATGGCTACACCTTC,NA,TRBV16,NA,TRBJ1-2
CASGDSDEQYF,TGCGCCAGCGGCGACTCGGACGAGCAGTACTTC,NA,TRBV10-1,few,TRBJ2-7